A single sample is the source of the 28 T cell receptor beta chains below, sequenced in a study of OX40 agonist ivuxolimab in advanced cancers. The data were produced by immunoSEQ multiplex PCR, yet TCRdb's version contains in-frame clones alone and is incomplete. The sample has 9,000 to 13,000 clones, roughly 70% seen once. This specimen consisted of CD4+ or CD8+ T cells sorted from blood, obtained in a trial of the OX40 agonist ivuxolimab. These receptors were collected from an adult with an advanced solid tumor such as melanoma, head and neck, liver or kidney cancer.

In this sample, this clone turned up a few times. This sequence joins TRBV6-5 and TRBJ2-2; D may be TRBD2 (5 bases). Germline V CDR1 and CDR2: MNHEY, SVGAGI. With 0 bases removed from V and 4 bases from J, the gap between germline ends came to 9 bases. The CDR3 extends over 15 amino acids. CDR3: CASSYSRAPTGELFF. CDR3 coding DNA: TGTGCCAGCAGTTACTCGAGGGCGCCCACCGGGGAGCTGTTTTTT.

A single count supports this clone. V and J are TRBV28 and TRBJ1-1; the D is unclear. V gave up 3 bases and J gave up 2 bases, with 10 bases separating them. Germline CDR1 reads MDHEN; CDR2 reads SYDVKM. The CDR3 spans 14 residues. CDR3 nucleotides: TGTGCCAGCAGTTTCTTCAGGACCAACACTGAAGCTTTCTTT. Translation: CASSFFRTNTEAFF.

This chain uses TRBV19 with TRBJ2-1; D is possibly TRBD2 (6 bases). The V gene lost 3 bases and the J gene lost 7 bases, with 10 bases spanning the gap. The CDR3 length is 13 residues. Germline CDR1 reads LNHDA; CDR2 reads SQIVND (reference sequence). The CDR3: CASSMDRGNEQFF. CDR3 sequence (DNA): TGTGCCAGTAGTATGGACCGGGGGAATGAGCAGTTCTTC. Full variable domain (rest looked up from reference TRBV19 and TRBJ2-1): DGGITQSPKYLFRKEGQNVTLSCEQNLNHDAMYWYRQDPGQGLRLIYYSQIVNDFQKGDIAEGYSVSREKKESFPLTVTSAQKNPTAFYLCASSMDRGNEQFFGPGTRLTVL.

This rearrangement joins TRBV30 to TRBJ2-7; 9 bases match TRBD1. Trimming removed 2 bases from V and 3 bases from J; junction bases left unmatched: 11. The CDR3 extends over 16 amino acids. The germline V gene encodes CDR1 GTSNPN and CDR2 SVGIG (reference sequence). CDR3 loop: CAWSSKGQGYVYEQYF. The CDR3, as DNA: TGTGCCTGGAGTAGCAAGGGACAGGGATATGTCTACGAGCAGTACTTC.

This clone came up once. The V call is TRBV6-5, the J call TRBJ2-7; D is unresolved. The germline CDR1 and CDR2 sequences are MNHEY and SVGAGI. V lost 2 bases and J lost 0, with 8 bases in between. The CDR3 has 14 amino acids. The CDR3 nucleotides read TGTGCCAGCAGTTACCCGGCCGCCTCCTACGAGCAGTACTTC. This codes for CASSYPAASYEQYF.

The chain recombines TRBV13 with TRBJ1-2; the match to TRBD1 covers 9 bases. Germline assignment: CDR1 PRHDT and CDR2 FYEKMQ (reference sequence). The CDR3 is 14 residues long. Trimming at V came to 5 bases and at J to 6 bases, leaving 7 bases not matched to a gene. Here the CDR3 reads CASSLPGTGNGYTF. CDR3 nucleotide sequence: TGTGCCAGCAGCCTTCCCGGGACAGGGAATGGCTACACCTTC.

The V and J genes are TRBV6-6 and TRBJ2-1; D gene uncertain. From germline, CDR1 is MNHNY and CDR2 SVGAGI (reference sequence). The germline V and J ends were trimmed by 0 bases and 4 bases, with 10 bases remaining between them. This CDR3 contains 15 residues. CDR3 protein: CASSYSSALYNEQFF. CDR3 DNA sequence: TGTGCCAGCAGTTACTCGAGTGCCCTTTACAATGAGCAGTTCTTC.

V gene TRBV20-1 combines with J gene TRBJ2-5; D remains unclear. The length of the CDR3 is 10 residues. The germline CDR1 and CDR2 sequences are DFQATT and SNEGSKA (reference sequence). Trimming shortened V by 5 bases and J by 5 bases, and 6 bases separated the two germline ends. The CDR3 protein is CSARGETQYF. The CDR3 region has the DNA TGCAGTGCTCGAGGCGAGACCCAGTACTTC.

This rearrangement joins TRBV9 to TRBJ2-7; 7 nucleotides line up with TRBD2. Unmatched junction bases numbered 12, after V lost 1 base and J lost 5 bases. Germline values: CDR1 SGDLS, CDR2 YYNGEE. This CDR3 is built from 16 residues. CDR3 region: CASSVRGQAGNDEQYF. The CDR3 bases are TGTGCCAGCAGCGTACGGGGTCAAGCGGGAAACGACGAGCAGTACTTC.

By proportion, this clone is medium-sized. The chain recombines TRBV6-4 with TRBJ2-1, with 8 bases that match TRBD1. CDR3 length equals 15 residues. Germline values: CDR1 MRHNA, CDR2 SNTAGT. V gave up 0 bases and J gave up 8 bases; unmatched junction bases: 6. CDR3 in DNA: TGTGCCAGCAGTGACTCGACAGGGGAAAGCGATGAGCAGTTCTTC. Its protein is CASSDSTGESDEQFF.

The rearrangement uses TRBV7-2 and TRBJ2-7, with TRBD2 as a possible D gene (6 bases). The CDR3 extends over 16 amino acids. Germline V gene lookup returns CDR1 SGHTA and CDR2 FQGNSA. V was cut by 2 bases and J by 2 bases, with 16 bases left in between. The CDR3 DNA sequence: TGTGCCAGCAGCTTATCGTTTCTGGCGGGACCCTACGAGCAGTACTTC. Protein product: CASSLSFLAGPYEQYF.

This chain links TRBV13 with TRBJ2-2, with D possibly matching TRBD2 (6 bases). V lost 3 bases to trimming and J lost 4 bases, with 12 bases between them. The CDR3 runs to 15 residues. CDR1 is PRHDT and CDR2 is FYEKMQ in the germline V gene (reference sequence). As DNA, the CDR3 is TGTGCCAGCAGCTTGGGACTTTTGGGCACCGGGGAGCTGTTTTTT. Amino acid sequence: CASSLGLLGTGELFF.

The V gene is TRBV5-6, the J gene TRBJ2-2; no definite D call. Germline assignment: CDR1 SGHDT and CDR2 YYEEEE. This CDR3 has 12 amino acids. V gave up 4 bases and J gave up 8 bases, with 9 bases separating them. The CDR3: CASSPSAGELFF. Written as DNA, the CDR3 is TGTGCCAGCAGCCCTTCTGCGGGGGAGCTGTTTTTT.

The DNA for the CDR3 is TGTGCCAGCAGCGGAGACAGGGGGTACGAGCAGTACTTC. Its translation: CASSGDRGYEQYF. V and J are TRBV9 and TRBJ2-7, with 9 positions matching TRBD1. Germline values: CDR1 SGDLS, CDR2 YYNGEE. CDR3 size: 13 residues. The trim removed 3 bases at V and 4 bases at J, leaving 2 bases unmatched.

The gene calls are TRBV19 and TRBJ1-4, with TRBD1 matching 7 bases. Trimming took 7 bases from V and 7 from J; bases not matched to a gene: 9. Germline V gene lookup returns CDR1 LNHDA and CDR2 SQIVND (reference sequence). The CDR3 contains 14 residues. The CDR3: CASTQDRAGEKLFF. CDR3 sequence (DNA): TGTGCCAGTACACAAGACAGGGCTGGTGAAAAACTGTTTTTT. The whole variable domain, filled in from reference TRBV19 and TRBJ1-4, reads DGGITQSPKYLFRKEGQNVTLSCEQNLNHDAMYWYRQDPGQGLRLIYYSQIVNDFQKGDIAEGYSVSREKKESFPLTVTSAQKNPTAFYLCASTQDRAGEKLFFGSGTQLSVL.

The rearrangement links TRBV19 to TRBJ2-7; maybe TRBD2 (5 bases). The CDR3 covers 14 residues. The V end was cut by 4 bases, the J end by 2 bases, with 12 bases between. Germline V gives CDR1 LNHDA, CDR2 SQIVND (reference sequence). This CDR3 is CASSTYRGPYEQYF. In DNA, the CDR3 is TGTGCCAGTAGTACATATCGGGGTCCCTACGAGCAGTACTTC.

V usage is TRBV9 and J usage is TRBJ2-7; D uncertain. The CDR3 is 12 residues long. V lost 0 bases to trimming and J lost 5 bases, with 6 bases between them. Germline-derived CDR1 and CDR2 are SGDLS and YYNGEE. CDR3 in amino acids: CASSVGANEQYF. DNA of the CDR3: TGTGCCAGCAGCGTAGGAGCCAACGAGCAGTACTTC.

CDR3 bases: TGTGCCAGCAGCCCGACAGTCTCCTACGAGCAGTACTTC. Its translation is CASSPTVSYEQYF. The chain recombines TRBV7-9 with TRBJ2-7; TRBD1 is a possible D gene (5 bases). The CDR3 runs 13 residues. Trimming removed 5 bases at V and 0 bases at J, with 8 bases between. Germline lookup yields CDR1 SEHNR and CDR2 FQNEAQ (reference sequence).

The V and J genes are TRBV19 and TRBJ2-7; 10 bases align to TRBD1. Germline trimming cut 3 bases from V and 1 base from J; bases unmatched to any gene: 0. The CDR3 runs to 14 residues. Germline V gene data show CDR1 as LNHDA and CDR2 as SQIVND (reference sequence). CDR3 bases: TGTGCCAGTAGTATGGGACAGGGGTCCTACGAGCAGTACTTC. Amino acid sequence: CASSMGQGSYEQYF.

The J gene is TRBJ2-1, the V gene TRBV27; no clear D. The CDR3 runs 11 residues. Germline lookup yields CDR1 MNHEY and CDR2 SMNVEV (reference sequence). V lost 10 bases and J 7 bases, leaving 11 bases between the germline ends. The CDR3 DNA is TGTGCCACCTCAGGTTCTAATGAGCAGTTCTTC. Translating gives CATSGSNEQFF.

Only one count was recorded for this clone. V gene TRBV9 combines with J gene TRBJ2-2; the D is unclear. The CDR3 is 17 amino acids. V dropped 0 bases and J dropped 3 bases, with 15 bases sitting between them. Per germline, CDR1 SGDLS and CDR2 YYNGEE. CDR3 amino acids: CASSVGGSAVYTGELFF. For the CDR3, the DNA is TGTGCCAGCAGCGTAGGAGGCTCGGCCGTATACACCGGGGAGCTGTTTTTT.

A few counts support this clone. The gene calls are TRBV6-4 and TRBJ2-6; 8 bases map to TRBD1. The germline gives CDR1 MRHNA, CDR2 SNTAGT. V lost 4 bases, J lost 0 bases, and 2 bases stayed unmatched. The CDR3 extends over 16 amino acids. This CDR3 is CASSATGGSGANVLTF. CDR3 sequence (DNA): TGTGCCAGCAGTGCCACAGGGGGCTCTGGGGCCAACGTCCTGACTTTC.

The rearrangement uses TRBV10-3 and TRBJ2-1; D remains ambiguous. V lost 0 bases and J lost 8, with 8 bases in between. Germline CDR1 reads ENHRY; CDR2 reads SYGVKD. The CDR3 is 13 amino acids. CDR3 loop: CAISESSFYEQFF. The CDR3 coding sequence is TGTGCCATCAGTGAGTCGTCATTTTATGAGCAGTTCTTC.

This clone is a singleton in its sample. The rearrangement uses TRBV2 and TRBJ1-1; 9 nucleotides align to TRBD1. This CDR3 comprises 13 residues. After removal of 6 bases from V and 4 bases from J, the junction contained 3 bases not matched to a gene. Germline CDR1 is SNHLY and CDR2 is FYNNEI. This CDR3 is CASSLDRGTEAFF. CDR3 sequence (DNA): TGTGCCAGCAGCCTGGACAGGGGCACTGAAGCTTTCTTT.

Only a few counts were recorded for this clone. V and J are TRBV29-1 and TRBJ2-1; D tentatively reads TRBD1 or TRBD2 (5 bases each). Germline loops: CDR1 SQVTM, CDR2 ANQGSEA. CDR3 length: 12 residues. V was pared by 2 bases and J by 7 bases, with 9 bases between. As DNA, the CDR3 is TGCAGCGTTGAATCGGGACGGAATGAGCAGTTCTTC. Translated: CSVESGRNEQFF.

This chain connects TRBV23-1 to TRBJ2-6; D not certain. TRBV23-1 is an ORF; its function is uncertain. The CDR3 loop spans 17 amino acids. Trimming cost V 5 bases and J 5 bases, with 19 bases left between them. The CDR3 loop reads CASSNYPQQSRANVLTF. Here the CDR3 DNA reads TGCGCCAGCAGTAACTATCCGCAACAAAGTCGGGCCAACGTCCTGACTTTC.

The CDR3 bases are TGTGCCAGCAGTAAGGACAGTAATTACTATGAGCAGTTCTTC. Encoded protein: CASSKDSNYYEQFF. The V and J genes are TRBV27 and TRBJ2-1; the D gene is possibly TRBD1 (6 bases). CDR1 is MNHEY and CDR2 is SMNVEV in the germline V gene (reference sequence). The ends were cut back, 5 bases at V and 8 bases at J, with 16 bases in the middle. This CDR3 is 14 amino acids long.

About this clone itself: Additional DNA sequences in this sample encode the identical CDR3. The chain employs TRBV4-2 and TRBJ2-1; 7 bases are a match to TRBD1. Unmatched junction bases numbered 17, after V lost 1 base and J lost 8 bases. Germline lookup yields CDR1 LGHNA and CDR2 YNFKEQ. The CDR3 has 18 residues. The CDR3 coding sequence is TGTGCCAGCAGCCAAGGTGTTGTCCGGGACAGTTTCGGGGATGAGCAGTTCTTC. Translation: CASSQGVVRDSFGDEQFF.